Given below is one TCR beta chain in context. Trimming took 5 bases from V and 5 from J; bases not matched to a gene: 5. The length of the CDR3 is 14 residues. CDR1 is SGHTA, CDR2 FQGNSA, per germline. The data were taken from a study of control samples from healthy donors and cancer patients. TCRdb's copy holds only in-frame clones and misses some; the assay was immunoSEQ multiplex PCR. The sample table sets out 150,000 to 200,000 clones. The chain recombines TRBV7-2 with TRBJ2-1; TRBD2 matches 8 bases. The source material was blood. This receptor was taken from a woman aged 30 to 39 in good health. This CDR3 reads CASSQTSGHNEQFF. The DNA of the CDR3 is TGTGCCAGCAGCCAAACTAGCGGACACAATGAGCAGTTCTTC.